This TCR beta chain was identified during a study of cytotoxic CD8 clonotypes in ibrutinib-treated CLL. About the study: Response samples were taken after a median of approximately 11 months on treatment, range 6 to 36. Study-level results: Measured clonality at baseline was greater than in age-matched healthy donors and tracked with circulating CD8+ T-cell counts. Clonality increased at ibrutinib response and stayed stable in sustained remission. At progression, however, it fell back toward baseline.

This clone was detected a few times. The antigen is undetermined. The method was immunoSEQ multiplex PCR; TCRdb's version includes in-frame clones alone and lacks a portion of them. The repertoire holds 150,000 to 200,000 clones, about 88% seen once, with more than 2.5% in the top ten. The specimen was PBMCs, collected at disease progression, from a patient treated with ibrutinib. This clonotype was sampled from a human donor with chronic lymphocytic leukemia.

CDR3 residues: CASSVDGDGYTF. CDR3 bases: TGTGCCAGCAGCGTAGACGGGGATGGCTACACCTTC. The V gene is TRBV9, the J gene TRBJ1-2; D gene uncertain. CDR1 is SGDLS and CDR2 is YYNGEE in the germline V gene. V lost 0 bases, J lost 6 bases, and 6 bases lay in between. The CDR3 is 12 residues long.